The TCR beta chain described here comes from a study of CD8 T cells in Susac syndrome. TCR beta sequences were obtained from blood CD8+ and CD4+ T cells. Trimming removed 1 base from V and 7 bases from J, with 23 bases in between. The CDR3 has 18 amino acids. Germline V CDR1 and CDR2: LGHNA, YNFKEQ. When the RNA was reverse transcribed, random hexamers were used with an input of roughly 0.5 to 1 ug. Coverage of TCR beta CDR3 amplification by immunoSEQ multiplex PCR extended to 54 Vbeta and 13 Jbeta. One entry per CDR3 protein, called by TCRdb with MiXCR from the immunoSEQ multiplex PCR reads. This table holds roughly 200,000 distinct CDR3 sequences, roughly nine tenths found once.

The receptor was derived from a human donor with Susac syndrome. What was sequenced was CD4+ T cells from PBMCs. J is TRBJ1-5 and V is TRBV4-2, with D perhaps TRBD1 (6 bases). This CDR3 is CASSQVRQGSSQGQPQHF. In DNA form, the CDR3 reads TGTGCCAGCAGCCAAGTTCGGCAGGGATCATCCCAGGGGCAGCCCCAGCATTTT.